This T cell receptor beta chain emerged from a study of PD-1 blockade in classical Hodgkin lymphoma. This clone was recorded only once. Its antigen is unidentified. The V end lost 1 base, the J end lost 12 bases, and 13 bases lay between the germline ends. CDR1 and CDR2 (germline): MGHRA, YSYEKL. The CDR3 has 13 residues. General study results and limits: CD4+ TCR diversity, unlike CD8+, rose significantly by C4D1.

After autologous stem cell transplantation all patients relapsed, and prior brentuximab vedotin exposure differed between cohorts. Best overall response was complete response, partial response or progressive disease in these relapsed/refractory classical Hodgkin lymphoma patients. Sequencing was performed with immunoSEQ multiplex PCR; in TCRdb, only in-frame clones are kept and a portion is missing. This sample has 89,000 or so clones, with approximately 91% found just once. The sample was peripheral blood mononuclear cells (PBMCs), taken before the second cycle of nivolumab. This chain links TRBV4-1 with TRBJ2-1, with D unresolved. This TCR came from a human donor with classical Hodgkin lymphoma. The CDR3 reads CASSQAMGNGQFF. The CDR3 DNA sequence: TGCGCCAGCAGCCAAGCGATGGGAAACGGGCAGTTCTTC.